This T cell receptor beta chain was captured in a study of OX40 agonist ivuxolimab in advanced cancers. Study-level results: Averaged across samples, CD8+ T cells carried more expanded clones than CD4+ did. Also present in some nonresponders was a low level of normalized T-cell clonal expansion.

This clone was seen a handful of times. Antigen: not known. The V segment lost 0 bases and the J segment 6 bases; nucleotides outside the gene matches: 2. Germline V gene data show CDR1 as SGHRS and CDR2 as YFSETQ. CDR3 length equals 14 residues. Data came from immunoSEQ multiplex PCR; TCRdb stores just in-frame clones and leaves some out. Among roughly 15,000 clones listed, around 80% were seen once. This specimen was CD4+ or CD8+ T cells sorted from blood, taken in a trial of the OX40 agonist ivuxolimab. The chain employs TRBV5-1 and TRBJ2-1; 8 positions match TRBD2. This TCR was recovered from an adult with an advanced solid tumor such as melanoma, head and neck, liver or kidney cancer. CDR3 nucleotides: TGCGCCAGCAGCTTGGGTAGCGGGATCAATGAGCAGTTCTTC. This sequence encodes CASSLGSGINEQFF.